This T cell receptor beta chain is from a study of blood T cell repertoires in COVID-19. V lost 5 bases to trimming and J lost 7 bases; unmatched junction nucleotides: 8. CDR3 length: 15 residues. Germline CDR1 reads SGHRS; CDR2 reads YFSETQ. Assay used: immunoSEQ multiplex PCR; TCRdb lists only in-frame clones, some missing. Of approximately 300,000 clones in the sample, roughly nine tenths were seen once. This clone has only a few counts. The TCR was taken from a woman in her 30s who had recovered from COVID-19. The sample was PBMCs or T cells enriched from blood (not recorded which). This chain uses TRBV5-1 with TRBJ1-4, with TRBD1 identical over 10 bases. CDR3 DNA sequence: TGCGCCAGCAGGGCGGGGGACAGGGGAAGTGAAAAACTGTTTTTT. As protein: CASRAGDRGSEKLFF.